Below are 29 T cell receptor beta chains sequenced from a single sample in a study of T cell responses to AZD1222 COVID-19 vaccine. Data came from immunoSEQ multiplex PCR; TCRdb stores just in-frame clones and leaves some out. The sample lists 150,000 to 200,000 clones; around 94% were seen once. The sequencing used peripheral blood, collected on day 0 of AZD1222 vaccination. Receptors were obtained from an adult in good health.

The CDR3 loop is CASSQGPTPLHF. The CDR3 nucleotides read TGTGCCAGCAGCCAAGGTCCTACACCCCTCCACTTT. The rearrangement links TRBV3-1 (or the pseudogene TRBV3-2) to TRBJ1-6; D is undetermined. There are 12 residues in the CDR3. V lost 1 base and J 11 bases, leaving 6 bases between the germline ends. Looked up from germline, CDR1 is LGHDT and CDR2 is YNNKEL (reference sequence).

This chain connects TRBV9 to TRBJ2-3, with 8 bases matching TRBD2. Trimming cost V 0 bases and J 3 bases; bases outside gene matches: 9. The germline V gene has CDR1 SGDLS and CDR2 YYNGEE. The CDR3 is 17 residues long. CDR3: CASSVGLSGGLTDTQYF. CDR3 coding DNA: TGTGCCAGCAGCGTAGGGTTAAGCGGGGGCTTGACAGATACGCAGTATTTT.

The rearrangement links TRBV3-1 (or the pseudogene TRBV3-2) to TRBJ1-5, with TRBD1 matching 7 bases. There are 14 residues in the CDR3. J gave up 6 bases and V 8 bases, and 10 bases lay outside the gene matches. The germline CDR1 and CDR2 sequences are LGHDT and YNNKEL (reference sequence). As DNA, the CDR3 is TGTGCCAGCTCAAGGGGACAGTCGGGTCAGCCCCAGCATTTT. Translated: CASSRGQSGQPQHF.

This chain uses TRBV30 with TRBJ1-4; D is uncertain. Germline lookup yields CDR1 GTSNPN and CDR2 SVGIG (reference sequence). Trimming removed 5 bases at V and 3 bases at J, with 16 bases between. The CDR3 extends over 15 amino acids. CDR3 loop: CAWATTGLANEKLFF. In DNA form, the CDR3 reads TGTGCCTGGGCTACGACTGGGCTCGCTAATGAAAAACTGTTTTTT.

In this sample, this clone turned up a few times. The J gene is TRBJ2-7, the V gene TRBV6-5; 8 positions match TRBD2. J was trimmed by 2 bases and V by 0 bases; bases with no gene match: 3. Germline V gene sequence: CDR1 MNHEY, CDR2 SVGAGI. The CDR3 has 15 amino acids. The CDR3 here is CASSYSAGGTYEQYF. CDR3 in DNA: TGTGCCAGCAGTTACTCGGCGGGGGGCACCTACGAGCAGTACTTC.

V gene TRBV6-5 combines with J gene TRBJ1-2; D unresolved. Per the germline V gene, CDR1 is MNHEY and CDR2 is SVGAGI. Trimming shortened V by 6 bases and J by 0 bases, and 11 bases separated the two germline ends. The CDR3 consists of 14 residues. CDR3 DNA: TGTGCCAGCAGGGCCCAGGCTGCTAACTATGGCTACACCTTC. As protein: CASRAQAANYGYTF.

The CDR3 loop is CASSIHDRGRSEQFF. The CDR3, as DNA: TGTGCCAGCTCTATCCACGACAGGGGACGCAGTGAGCAGTTCTTC. The chain couples TRBV2 to TRBJ2-1, with 8 bases fitting TRBD1. The V gene's germline CDR1 is SNHLY and CDR2 FYNNEI. The length of the CDR3 is 15 residues. The J segment lost 9 bases and the V segment lost 8 bases, leaving 15 bases of the junction unmatched.

The genes are TRBV7-9 and TRBJ2-2, with 9 bases that match TRBD2. Trimming cost V 5 bases and J 4 bases; bases outside gene matches: 8. Germline loops: CDR1 SEHNR, CDR2 FQNEAQ (reference sequence). There are 16 residues in the CDR3. The chain's CDR3 is CASSPPAGGITGELFF. CDR3 DNA sequence: TGTGCCAGCAGCCCTCCCGCGGGGGGGATCACCGGGGAGCTGTTTTTT.

The chain is built from TRBV5-1 and TRBJ2-5; D is possibly TRBD2 (5 bases). Germline values: CDR1 SGHRS, CDR2 YFSETQ. Trimming pared 2 bases from V and 5 bases from J, leaving 13 bases between. The CDR3 covers 14 residues. CDR3: CASSFLRGSETQYF. In DNA form, the CDR3 reads TGCGCCAGCAGCTTTCTAAGAGGGTCTGAGACCCAGTACTTC.

This chain connects TRBV7-9 to TRBJ1-1; no firm D call. This CDR3 contains 12 residues. Between the trimmed V and J ends, which lost 1 base and 6 bases, there was a span of 6 bases. CDR1 and CDR2 (germline): SEHNR, FQNEAQ (reference sequence). CDR3: CASSLDVAEAFF. In DNA form, the CDR3 reads TGTGCCAGCAGCTTAGATGTGGCTGAAGCTTTCTTT.

The V gene is TRBV18, the J gene TRBJ1-5; possibly TRBD1 for D (5 bases). This CDR3 is built from 16 residues. Germline CDR1 KGHSH, CDR2 LQKENI. V dropped 1 base and J dropped 0 bases, with 10 bases sitting between them. The DNA of the CDR3 is TGTGCCAGCTCACCACAGGGGACGAATAGCAATCAGCCCCAGCATTTT. This translates into CASSPQGTNSNQPQHF.

The V and J genes are TRBV2 and TRBJ1-4; tentatively, D is TRBD1 (6 bases). The germline CDR1 and CDR2 sequences are SNHLY and FYNNEI. The CDR3 is made up of 14 amino acids. The germline V and J ends were trimmed by 6 bases and 4 bases, with 12 bases remaining between them. CDR3 bases: TGTGCCAGCAGCGTTGACAGGAATAATGAAAAACTGTTTTTT. Amino acids: CASSVDRNNEKLFF.

The CDR3 protein is CASSLGLGTDLGAGNTIYF. The CDR3 DNA is TGCGCCAGCAGCTTGGGTCTCGGGACAGATCTAGGAGCTGGAAACACCATATATTTT. The J gene is TRBJ1-3, the V gene TRBV5-1, with TRBD1 identical over 7 bases. V lost 0 bases and J lost 2; bases outside the gene matches: 14. This CDR3 contains 19 residues. Per germline, CDR1 SGHRS and CDR2 YFSETQ.

This clone was detected a few times. V is TRBV14 and J is TRBJ1-5; D is ambiguous. V dropped 1 base and J dropped 1 base, with 8 bases sitting between them. Per germline, CDR1 SGHDN and CDR2 FVKESK. This CDR3 is built from 15 residues. The CDR3: CASSQGSTSNQPQHF. CDR3 nucleotides: TGTGCCAGCAGCCAAGGATCCACGAGCAATCAGCCCCAGCATTTT.

The DNA for the CDR3 is TGTGCCAGCAGCTTAGGTATAGCGGGGGGCTCGAACACCGGGGAGCTGTTTTTT. Residues: CASSLGIAGGSNTGELFF. The chain couples TRBV7-9 to TRBJ2-2, with 10 bases aligning to TRBD2. With 1 base clipped from V and 0 bases from J, the junction kept 5 bases outside the gene matches. This CDR3 has 18 residues. Germline CDR1 SEHNR, CDR2 FQNEAQ (reference sequence). Looking up the rest from reference TRBV7-9 and TRBJ2-2 gives the full variable domain: DTGVSQNPRHKITKRGQNVTFRCDPISEHNRLYWYRQTLGQGPEFLTYFQNEAQLEKSRLLSDRFSAERPKGSFSTLEIQRTEQGDSAMYLCASSLGIAGGSNTGELFFGEGSRLTVL.

In its sample, this clone was seen a few times. V gene TRBV2 combines with J gene TRBJ1-1, with 7 bases that match TRBD1. Germline-derived CDR1 and CDR2 are SNHLY and FYNNEI. Germline trimming cut 6 bases from V and 1 base from J; bases unmatched to any gene: 2. This CDR3 comprises 13 residues. CDR3 sequence: CASSRQGNTEAFF. The DNA of the CDR3 is TGTGCCAGCAGCCGACAGGGGAACACTGAAGCTTTCTTT.

The chain combines TRBV5-1 with TRBJ1-4; TRBD1 matches at 7 bases. The CDR3 length is 13 residues. In germline, CDR1 is SGHRS, CDR2 YFSETQ. J gave up 8 bases and V 0 bases, and 1 base lay outside the gene matches. The CDR3 DNA sequence: TGCGCCAGCAGCTTGGAGACAGGGGAAAAACTGTTTTTT. It is translated as CASSLETGEKLFF.

The chain has TRBV19 and TRBJ1-2; D perhaps matches TRBD1 (5 bases). Trimming cost V 5 bases and J 3 bases, with 13 bases left between them. Germline CDR1 and CDR2: LNHDA and SQIVND (reference sequence). This CDR3 has 14 amino acids. DNA for the CDR3: TGTGCCAGTAGTGCCCGACAGAAAGACTATGGCTACACCTTC. Encoded protein: CASSARQKDYGYTF.

J is TRBJ2-3 and V is TRBV9, with D unresolved. The CDR3 sequence is 12 residues long. The germline gives CDR1 SGDLS, CDR2 YYNGEE. The ends were cut back, 4 bases at V and 2 bases at J, with 5 bases in the middle. Here the CDR3 DNA reads TGTGCCAGCAGCCCTTACACAGATACGCAGTATTTT. Its protein product is CASSPYTDTQYF.

This clone was seen once. This chain uses TRBV27 with TRBJ1-2; D is uncertain. The CDR3 consists of 13 residues. CDR1 MNHEY and CDR2 SMNVEV come from the germline V gene (reference sequence). The V end lost 3 bases, the J end lost 2 bases, and 7 bases lay between the germline ends. The DNA for the CDR3 is TGTGCCAGCAGTTTCTTCGGAAACTATGGCTACACCTTC. Amino acid sequence: CASSFFGNYGYTF.

With respect to this clone: The same CDR3 is also encoded by other DNA sequences in this sample. V gene TRBV5-1 combines with J gene TRBJ1-2, with D hard to call. Germline V lookup: CDR1 SGHRS, CDR2 YFSETQ. Deletions cut 4 bases from V and 4 bases from J, with 11 bases between. The CDR3 covers 13 residues. The CDR3 region is CASSETGSYGYTF. CDR3 nucleotides: TGCGCCAGCAGCGAAACCGGGAGCTATGGCTACACCTTC. The variable domain in full, with the rest retrieved from reference TRBV5-1 and TRBJ1-2, is KAGVTQTPRYLIKTRGQQVTLSCSPISGHRSVSWYQQTPGQGLQFLFEYFSETQRNKGNFPGRFSGRQFSNSRSEMNVSTLELGDSALYLCASSETGSYGYTFGSGTRLTVV.

The genes are TRBV4-2 and TRBJ2-2; 8 nucleotides line up with TRBD2. The V segment lost 0 bases and the J segment 3 bases; nucleotides outside the gene matches: 6. The CDR3 contains 17 residues. The germline V gene encodes CDR1 LGHNA and CDR2 YNFKEQ. The CDR3 DNA sequence: TGTGCCAGCAGCCAAGATAGCGGGACTAGTTACACCGGGGAGCTGTTTTTT. This codes for CASSQDSGTSYTGELFF.

V is TRBV18 and J is TRBJ2-5, with no clear D. This CDR3 spans 15 amino acids. Trimming removed 2 bases from V and 2 bases from J, with 12 bases in between. From germline, CDR1 is KGHSH and CDR2 LQKENI. CDR3 protein: CASSPRVLTQETQYF. In DNA form, the CDR3 reads TGTGCCAGCTCACCAAGGGTCTTGACACAAGAGACCCAGTACTTC.

The J gene is TRBJ1-6, the V gene TRBV9; TRBD1 agrees at 7 bases. V lost 3 bases, J lost 8 bases, and 5 bases stayed unmatched. Germline CDR1 and CDR2: SGDLS and YYNGEE. The CDR3 is made up of 14 amino acids. This CDR3 reads CASSEGQFDSPLHF. The CDR3 DNA reads TGTGCCAGCAGCGAGGGACAGTTTGATTCACCCCTCCACTTT.

The genes are TRBV9 and TRBJ1-1, with a possible D match to TRBD1 (5 bases). Trimming cost V 4 bases and J 11 bases, with 15 bases left between them. The CDR3 sequence is 12 residues long. Germline loops: CDR1 SGDLS, CDR2 YYNGEE. The CDR3 DNA is TGTGCCAGCAGCACCCAGAAATGGGGGGCTTTCTTT. This codes for CASSTQKWGAFF.

This clone was detected a few times. The chain is built from TRBV27 and TRBJ2-7; TRBD2 matches at 8 bases. Germline CDR1 is MNHEY and CDR2 is SMNVEV (reference sequence). CDR3 length equals 13 residues. The V and J ends lost 6 bases and 6 bases, in that order; junction bases with no gene match: 7. CDR3 protein: CASSPPGGFEQYF. DNA for the CDR3: TGTGCCAGCAGCCCCCCGGGAGGGTTCGAGCAGTACTTC.

V gene TRBV14 combines with J gene TRBJ2-7; D remains unclear. V lost 2 bases and J lost 1, with 3 bases in between. Looked up from germline, CDR1 is SGHDN and CDR2 is FVKESK. The CDR3 has 12 residues. In DNA form, the CDR3 reads TGTGCCAGCAGCCAACCATCCTACGAGCAGTACTTC. Its translation is CASSQPSYEQYF.

V and J are TRBV6-5 and TRBJ1-1, with D hard to call. Germline CDR1 and CDR2: MNHEY and SVGAGI. There are 15 residues in the CDR3. Trimming shortened V by 2 bases and J by 5 bases, and 15 bases separated the two germline ends. In nucleotides, the CDR3 is TGTGCCAGCAGTTACGGGTCCAGCGGGAATACTGAAGCTTTCTTT. Translated: CASSYGSSGNTEAFF.

The table lists this clone with a count of one. This chain links TRBV9 with TRBJ2-5; 8 bases match TRBD2. The junction had 11 bases not matched to a gene; V was cut back by 2 bases and J by 5 bases. The V gene's germline CDR1 is SGDLS and CDR2 YYNGEE. This CDR3 is 16 amino acids long. This CDR3 reads CASSVSGTRSWETQYF. As DNA, the CDR3 is TGTGCCAGCAGCGTCTCGGGGACTAGAAGTTGGGAGACCCAGTACTTC.